The clone carrying this T cell receptor (beta chain) was seen a handful of times. Its antigen remains unknown. Germline V gives CDR1 SGHNT, CDR2 YYREEE (reference sequence). Trimming pared 4 bases from V and 4 bases from J, leaving 17 bases between. The CDR3 length is 15 residues. A J-beta primer mix and a sample-barcoded 5' primer were used in a second PCR of roughly 7 to 12 cycles. TCRdb passed the 5' RACE reads through MiXCR, listing each CDR3 protein once. The table lists 1.5 million to 2 million distinct CDR3 sequences, 28% of them singletons. This sample is drawn from a study of blood T cells in healthy people across ages. Whole-study findings and limits: Possibly, changes in expanded clonotypes were confounded because donor CMV status was unknown.

The specimen was blood. V and J are TRBV5-4 and TRBJ2-5, with D perhaps TRBD1 (5 bases). The TCR was taken from a woman in her twenties or thirties in good health. The CDR3 here is CASSITSPGAETQYF. The CDR3 DNA reads TGTGCCAGCAGCATCACGTCCCCTGGGGCAGAGACCCAGTACTTC.